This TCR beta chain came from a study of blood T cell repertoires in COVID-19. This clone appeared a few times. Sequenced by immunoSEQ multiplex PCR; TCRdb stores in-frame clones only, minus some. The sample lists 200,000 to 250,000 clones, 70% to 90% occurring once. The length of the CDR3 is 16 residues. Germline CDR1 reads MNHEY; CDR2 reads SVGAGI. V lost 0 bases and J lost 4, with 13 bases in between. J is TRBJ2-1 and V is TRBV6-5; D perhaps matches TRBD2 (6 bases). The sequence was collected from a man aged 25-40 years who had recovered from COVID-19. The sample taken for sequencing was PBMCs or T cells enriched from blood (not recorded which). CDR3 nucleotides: TGTGCCAGCAGTTACTCTAGCGGCGCCCGATACAATGAGCAGTTCTTC. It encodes CASSYSSGARYNEQFF.